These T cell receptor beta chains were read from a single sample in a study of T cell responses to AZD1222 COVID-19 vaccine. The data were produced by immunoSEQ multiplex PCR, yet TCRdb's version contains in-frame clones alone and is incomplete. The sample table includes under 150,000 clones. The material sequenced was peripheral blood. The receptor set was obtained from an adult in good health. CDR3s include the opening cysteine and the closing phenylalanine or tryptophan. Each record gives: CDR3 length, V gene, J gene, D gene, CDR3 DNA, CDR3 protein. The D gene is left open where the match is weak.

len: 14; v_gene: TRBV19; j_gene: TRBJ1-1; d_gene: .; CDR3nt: TGTGCCAGTAGTACTCAAGCGACACTCACTGAAGCTTTCTTT; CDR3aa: CASSTQATLTEAFF
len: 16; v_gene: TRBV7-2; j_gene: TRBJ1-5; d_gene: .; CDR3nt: TGTGCCAGCAGCTTAGATTGGGGGGTTATCAATCAGCCCCAGCATTTT; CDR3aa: CASSLDWGVINQPQHF
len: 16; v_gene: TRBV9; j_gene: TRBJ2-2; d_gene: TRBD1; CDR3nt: TGTGCCAGCAGCGTAGCTGGGACAGGGGTTGTCGGGGAGCTGTTTTTT; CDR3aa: CASSVAGTGVVGELFF
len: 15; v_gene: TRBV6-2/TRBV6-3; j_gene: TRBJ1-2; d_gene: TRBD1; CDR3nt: TGTGCCAGCAGTTACCCGGGACAGTCTAACTATGGCTACACCTTC; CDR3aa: CASSYPGQSNYGYTF
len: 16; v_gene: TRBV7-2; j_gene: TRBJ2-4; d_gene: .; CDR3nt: TGTGCCAGCAGCTTAGTCCTAGGGTTGAGAAAAAACATTCAGTACTTC; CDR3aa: CASSLVLGLRKNIQYF
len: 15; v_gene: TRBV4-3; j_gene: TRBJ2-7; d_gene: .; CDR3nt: TGCGCCAGCAGCCAAGGGGCTACAGGTTTCTACGAGCAGTACTTC; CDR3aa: CASSQGATGFYEQYF
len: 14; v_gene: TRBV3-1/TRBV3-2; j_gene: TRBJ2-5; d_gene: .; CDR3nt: TGTGCCAGCAGCCAAGAGGGGGCCTCGGAGACCCAGTACTTC; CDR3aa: CASSQEGASETQYF
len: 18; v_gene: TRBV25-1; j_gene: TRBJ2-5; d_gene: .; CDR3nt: TGTGCCAGCAGTGAAGGAAGCAGGGGTTATCTGGATCGTTGGACCCAGTACTTC; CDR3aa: CASSEGSRGYLDRWTQYF
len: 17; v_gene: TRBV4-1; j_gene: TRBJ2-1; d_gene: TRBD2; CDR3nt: TGCGCCAGCAGCCAAGAAAGGACTAGCGGGGCCAACAATGAGCAGTTCTTC; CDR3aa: CASSQERTSGANNEQFF
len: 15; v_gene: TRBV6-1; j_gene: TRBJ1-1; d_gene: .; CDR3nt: TGTGCCAGCAGTGAAGCTGGGGGGATGAACACTGAAGCTTTCTTT; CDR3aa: CASSEAGGMNTEAFF
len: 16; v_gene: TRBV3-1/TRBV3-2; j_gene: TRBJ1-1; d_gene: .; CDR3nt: TGTGCCAGCAGCCTGACGGGCGGGCAGTTGAACACTGAAGCTTTCTTT; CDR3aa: CASSLTGGQLNTEAFF
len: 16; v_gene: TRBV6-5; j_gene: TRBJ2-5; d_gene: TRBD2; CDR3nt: TGTGCCAGCAGTTACTCCTTGGGGGGGAACCAAGAGACCCAGTACTTC; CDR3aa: CASSYSLGGNQETQYF
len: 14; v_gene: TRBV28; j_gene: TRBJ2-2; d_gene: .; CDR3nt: TGTGCCAGCAGTTTATCTGTTGCGTCCGGGGAGCTGTTTTTT; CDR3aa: CASSLSVASGELFF
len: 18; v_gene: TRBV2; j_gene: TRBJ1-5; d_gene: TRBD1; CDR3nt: TGTGCCAGCAGAAGAGGGACAGGGGGACTACTTAGCAATCAGCCCCAGCATTTT; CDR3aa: CASRRGTGGLLSNQPQHF
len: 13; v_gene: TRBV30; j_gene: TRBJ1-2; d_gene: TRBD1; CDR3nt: TGTGCCAGCTGGGACAGAAAAAATTATGGCTACACCTTC; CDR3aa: CASWDRKNYGYTF
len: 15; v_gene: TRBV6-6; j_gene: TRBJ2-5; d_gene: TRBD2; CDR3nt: TGTGCCAGCAGTTTCGCCGGGACTAACCAAGAGACCCAGTACTTC; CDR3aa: CASSFAGTNQETQYF
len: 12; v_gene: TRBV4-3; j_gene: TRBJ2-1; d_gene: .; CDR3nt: TGCGCCAGCAGCCAACCAGCGAGTGAGCAGTTCTTC; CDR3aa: CASSQPASEQFF
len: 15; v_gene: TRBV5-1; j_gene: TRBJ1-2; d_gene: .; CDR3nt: TGCGCCAGCAGCTTGGCCGCAGGATCTCTCTATGGCTACACCTTC; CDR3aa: CASSLAAGSLYGYTF
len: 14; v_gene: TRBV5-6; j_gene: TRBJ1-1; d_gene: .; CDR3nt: TGTGCCAGCAGCTTCCTGGGCGGGGGCACTGAAGCTTTCTTT; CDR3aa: CASSFLGGGTEAFF
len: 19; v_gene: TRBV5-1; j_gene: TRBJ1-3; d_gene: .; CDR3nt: TGCGCCAGCAGCTTGGCCGGTGGTCACGGCGGGGGCTCTGGAAACACCATATATTTT; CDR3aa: CASSLAGGHGGGSGNTIYF
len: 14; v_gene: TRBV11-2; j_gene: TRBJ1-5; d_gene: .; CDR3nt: TGTGCCAGCAGCTTAGATAATACAGGTGGGCCCCAGCATTTT; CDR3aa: CASSLDNTGGPQHF
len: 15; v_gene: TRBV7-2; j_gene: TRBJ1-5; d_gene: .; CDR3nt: TGTGCCAGCAGCCAAAGGCGGGACAATAATCAGCCCCAGCATTTT; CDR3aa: CASSQRRDNNQPQHF
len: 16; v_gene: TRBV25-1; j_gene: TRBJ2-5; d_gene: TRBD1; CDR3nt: TGTGCCAGCTCCCCGGATTACAGGGGGCTTTTAGAGACCCAGTACTTC; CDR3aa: CASSPDYRGLLETQYF
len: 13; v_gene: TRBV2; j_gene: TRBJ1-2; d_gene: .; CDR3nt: TGTGCCAGCAGTGGTGTTGCTAACTATGGCTACACCTTC; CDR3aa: CASSGVANYGYTF
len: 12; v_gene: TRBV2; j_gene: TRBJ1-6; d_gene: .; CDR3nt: TGTGCCAGCAGTGATAGTAATTCACCCCTCCACTTT; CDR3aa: CASSDSNSPLHF
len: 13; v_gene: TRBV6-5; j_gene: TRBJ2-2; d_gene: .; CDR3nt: TGTGCCAGCAGGGATACTAGATCCGGGGAGCTGTTTTTT; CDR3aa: CASRDTRSGELFF
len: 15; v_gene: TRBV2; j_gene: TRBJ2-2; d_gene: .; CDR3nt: TGTGCCAGCTGTGAGGCAGGGCGAGTTACCGGGGAGCTGTTTTTT; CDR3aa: CASCEAGRVTGELFF
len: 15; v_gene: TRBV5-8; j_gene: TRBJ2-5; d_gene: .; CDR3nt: TGTGCCAGCAGCCCCGACTCGGGAGCCGGCGAGACCCAGTACTTC; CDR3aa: CASSPDSGAGETQYF
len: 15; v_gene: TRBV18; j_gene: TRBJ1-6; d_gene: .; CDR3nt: TGTGCCAGCTCACCACTGGGGGTGACTAATTCACCCCTCCACTTT; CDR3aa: CASSPLGVTNSPLHF
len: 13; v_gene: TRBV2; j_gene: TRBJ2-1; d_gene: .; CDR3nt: TGTGCCAGCAGTGAAGCGCTTCGGAATGAGCAGTTCTTC; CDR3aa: CASSEALRNEQFF
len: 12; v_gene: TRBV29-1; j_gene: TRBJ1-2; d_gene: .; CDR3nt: TGCAGCGTTGAAGGGAACGACTATGGCTACACCTTC; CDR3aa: CSVEGNDYGYTF
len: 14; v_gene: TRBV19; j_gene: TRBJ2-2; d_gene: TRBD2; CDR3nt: TGTGCCAGTAGTAGGACTAGCGACACCGGGGAGCTGTTTTTT; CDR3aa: CASSRTSDTGELFF
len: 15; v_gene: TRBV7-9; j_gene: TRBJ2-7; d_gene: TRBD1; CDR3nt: TGTGCCAGCAGCGGTCCGGGACAGGGGGCTGGTGAGCAGTACTTC; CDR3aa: CASSGPGQGAGEQYF
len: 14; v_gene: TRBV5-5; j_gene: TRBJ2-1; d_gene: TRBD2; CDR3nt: TGTGCCAGCAGCTTGGAAGGGAGGGTGGGTGAGCAGTTCTTC; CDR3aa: CASSLEGRVGEQFF
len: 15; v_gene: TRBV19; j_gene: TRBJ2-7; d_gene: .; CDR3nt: TGTGCCAGTAGTCCTCTGGAGGCAGGGGTTTACGAGCAGTACTTC; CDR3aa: CASSPLEAGVYEQYF
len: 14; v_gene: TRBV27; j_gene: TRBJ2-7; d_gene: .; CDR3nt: TGTGCCAGCAGTTTAGGCACAGGGAGATTCGAGCAGTACTTC; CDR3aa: CASSLGTGRFEQYF
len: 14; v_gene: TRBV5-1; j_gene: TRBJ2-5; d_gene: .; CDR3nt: TGCGCCAGCAGCTACAGCAGCAAACAAGAGACCCAGTACTTC; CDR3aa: CASSYSSKQETQYF
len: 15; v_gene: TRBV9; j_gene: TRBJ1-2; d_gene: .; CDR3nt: TGTGCCAGCAGCGTATCGGACAGACCTAACTATGGCTACACCTTC; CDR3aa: CASSVSDRPNYGYTF
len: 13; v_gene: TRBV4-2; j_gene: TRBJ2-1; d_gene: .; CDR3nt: TGTGCCAGCAGCCAAGGAGGAGAGGATGAGCAGTTCTTC; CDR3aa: CASSQGGEDEQFF
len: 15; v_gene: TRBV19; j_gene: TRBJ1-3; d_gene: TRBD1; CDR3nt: TGTGCCAGTAGTCCTCAGGGGGCGAGGGGAAACACCATATATTTT; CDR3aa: CASSPQGARGNTIYF
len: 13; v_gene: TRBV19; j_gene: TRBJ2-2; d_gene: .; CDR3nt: TGTGCCAGTAGTATGGAGGGGTTCGGGGAGCTGTTTTTT; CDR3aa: CASSMEGFGELFF
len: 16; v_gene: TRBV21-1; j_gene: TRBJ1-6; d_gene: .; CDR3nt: TGTGCCAGCAGCAAATCCACAGGGAGGTATAATTCACCCCTCCACTTT; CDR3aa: CASSKSTGRYNSPLHF
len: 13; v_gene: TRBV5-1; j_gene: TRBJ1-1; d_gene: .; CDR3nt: TGCGCCAGCAGGCCACAGGGGAACACTGAAGCTTTCTTT; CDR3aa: CASRPQGNTEAFF
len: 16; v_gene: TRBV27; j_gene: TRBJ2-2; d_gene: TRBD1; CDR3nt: TGTGCCAGCAGTTCTAATAGGGACAGGGACACCGGGGAGCTGTTTTTT; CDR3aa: CASSSNRDRDTGELFF
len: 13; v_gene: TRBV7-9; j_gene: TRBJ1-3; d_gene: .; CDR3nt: TGTGCCAGCAGCTTACTCTCTGGAAACACCATATATTTT; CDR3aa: CASSLLSGNTIYF
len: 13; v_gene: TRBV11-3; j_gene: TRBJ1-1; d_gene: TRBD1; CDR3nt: TGTGCCAGCAGAACAGGGGCGAACACTGAAGCTTTCTTT; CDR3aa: CASRTGANTEAFF
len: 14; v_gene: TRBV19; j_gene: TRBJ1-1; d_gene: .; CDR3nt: TGTGCCAGTAGTCTGGCGGCGGTGAACACTGAAGCTTTCTTT; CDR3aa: CASSLAAVNTEAFF
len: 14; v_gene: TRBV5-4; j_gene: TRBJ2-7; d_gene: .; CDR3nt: TGTGCCAGCAGCTTGGGAGGTAGTCCCTACGAGCAGTACTTC; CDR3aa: CASSLGGSPYEQYF
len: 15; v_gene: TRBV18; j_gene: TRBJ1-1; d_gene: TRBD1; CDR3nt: TGTGCCAGCTCAAACACCAGGGGGGAGAATGGTGAAGCTTTCTTT; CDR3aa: CASSNTRGENGEAFF
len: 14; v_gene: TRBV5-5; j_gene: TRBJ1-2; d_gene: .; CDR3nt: TGTGCCAGCAGCTGGGCACAGGGAGGAGATGGCTACACCTTC; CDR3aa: CASSWAQGGDGYTF
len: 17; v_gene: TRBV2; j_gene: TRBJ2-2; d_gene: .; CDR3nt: TGTGCCAGCGGGGGGGCGGGGACAGCCTCGAACACCGGGGAGCTGTTTTTT; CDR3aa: CASGGAGTASNTGELFF
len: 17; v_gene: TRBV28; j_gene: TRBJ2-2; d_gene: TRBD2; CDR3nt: TGTGCCAGCAGTTTATGGAGACTAGCGGGGGGGCCCGGGGAGCTGTTTTTT; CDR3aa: CASSLWRLAGGPGELFF
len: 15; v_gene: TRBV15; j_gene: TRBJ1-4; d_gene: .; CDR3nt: TGTGCCACCAGCAGAGATGGCCAGGGAGAGGTGGAACTGTTTTTT; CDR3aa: CATSRDGQGEVELFF
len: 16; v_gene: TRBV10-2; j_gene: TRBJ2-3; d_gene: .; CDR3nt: TGCGCCAGCAGTGTCTTACAGGGCTCTAGCACAGATACGCAGTATTTT; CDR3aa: CASSVLQGSSTDTQYF
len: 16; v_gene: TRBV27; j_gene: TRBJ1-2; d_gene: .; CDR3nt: TGTGCCAGCAGTCTCCGTCGGACAACCTTTTTCTATGGCTACACCTTC; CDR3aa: CASSLRRTTFFYGYTF
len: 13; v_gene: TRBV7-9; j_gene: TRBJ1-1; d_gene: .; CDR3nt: TGTGCCAGCAGCTTAGCGACGCAGGGCGAAGCTTTCTTT; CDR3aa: CASSLATQGEAFF
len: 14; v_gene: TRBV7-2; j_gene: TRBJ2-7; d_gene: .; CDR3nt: TGTGCCAGCAGCTTGCGGCACCAAGGATACGAGCAGTACTTC; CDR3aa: CASSLRHQGYEQYF